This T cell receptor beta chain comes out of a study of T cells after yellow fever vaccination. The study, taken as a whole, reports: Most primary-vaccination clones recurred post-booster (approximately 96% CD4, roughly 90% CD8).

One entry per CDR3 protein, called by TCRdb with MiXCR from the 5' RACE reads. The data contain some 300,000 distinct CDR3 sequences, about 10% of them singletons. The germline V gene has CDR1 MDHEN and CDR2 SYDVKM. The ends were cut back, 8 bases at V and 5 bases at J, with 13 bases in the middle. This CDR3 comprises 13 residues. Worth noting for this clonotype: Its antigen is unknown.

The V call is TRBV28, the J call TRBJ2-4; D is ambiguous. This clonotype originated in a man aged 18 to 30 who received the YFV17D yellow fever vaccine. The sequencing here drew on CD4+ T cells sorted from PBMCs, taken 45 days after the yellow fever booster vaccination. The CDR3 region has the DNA TGTGCCAGCGGGCTGGGCGTTGAAAACATTCAGTACTTC. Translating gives CASGLGVENIQYF.